Described below is a single T cell receptor (beta chain) sequence and its context. The antigen is undetermined. Because it lacks the conserved phenylalanine or tryptophan at the end, this CDR3 is likely a read error. CDR3 size: 15 residues. Germline V CDR1 and CDR2: MNHEY, SVGAGI. The second PCR ran about 6 to 12 cycles with a sample-barcoded 5' primer and J-beta primers. Every molecule of cDNA carried a tag from a template-switch adaptor with 12 random nucleotides. Each of the samples gave a minimum of 2.5 million paired-end reads that contained CDR3. TCRdb passed the 5' RACE reads through MiXCR, listing each CDR3 protein once. The sample contains some 670,000 distinct CDR3 sequences, more than 45% of which appear only once. The sample originates from a study of blood T cells in healthy people across ages. Broader study findings: The recorded TCR beta diversity per million T cells decreased in a roughly linear manner with age. Diversity was estimated from one million T cells, and these estimates were considered underestimates.

The origin of this receptor is a woman older than 75 in good health. V and J are TRBV6-5 and TRBJ2-1; the match to TRBD2 covers 10 bases. The material sequenced was blood. CDR3 nucleotides: TGTGCCAGCAGTTATACTAGCGGGACTGGGAATGGGCAGTTCTTA. Translated: CASSYTSGTGNGQFL.